Listed below are T cell receptor beta chains from one sample, sequenced in a study of cytomegalovirus exposure and HLA in healthy donors. Assay: immunoSEQ multiplex PCR; the TCRdb copy retains only in-frame clones and omits some. The table includes some 160,000 clones, roughly 92% detected once. Source material: PBMCs. The receptor source for this set is a man aged 18 to 35 in good health and CMV-seronegative. Both conserved end residues are part of each CDR3. The D gene is left open where the match is weak. Not all rows give a size; the values are once, few, many and, for expanded clones, a class.

NA	TRBD1	TRBV27	TRBJ2-1	17	TGTGCCAGCAGTATAAAGTCAGGGACAGGGGGGTGGGGTGAGCAGTTCTTC	CASSIKSGTGGWGEQFF
NA	TRBD1	TRBV5-1	TRBJ2-7	14	TGCGCCAGCAGCTTGGGGGACAGGGGAAACGAGCAGTACTTC	CASSLGDRGNEQYF
NA	TRBD1	TRBV2	TRBJ1-4	14	TGTGCCAGCAAACCAGGGGACAGGGCTGAAAAACTGTTTTTT	CASKPGDRAEKLFF
NA	TRBD1	TRBV6-6	TRBJ2-1	14	TGTGCCACCACCCATGGGGACAGGGGCGGTGAGCAGTTCTTC	CATTHGDRGGEQFF
NA	NA	TRBV30	TRBJ2-2	13	TGTGCCTGGAGTGTATCGGACACCGGGGAGCTGTTTTTT	CAWSVSDTGELFF
NA	NA	TRBV5-1	TRBJ1-4	13	TGCGCCAGCAGCTTGGGGGGCGGAGAAAAACTGTTTTTT	CASSLGGGEKLFF
NA	NA	TRBV9	TRBJ1-6	14	TGTGCCAGCAGCCCCAGGCAGGGAGGGTCACCCCTCCACTTT	CASSPRQGGSPLHF
NA	NA	TRBV12-5	TRBJ2-3	15	TGTGCTAGTGGCTCCATAGCAGACAGCACAGATACGCAGTATTTT	CASGSIADSTDTQYF
NA	TRBD2	TRBV9	TRBJ2-1	16	TGTGCCAGCAGTACAACCCTAGCGGGAGTCTTCAATGAGCAGTTCTTC	CASSTTLAGVFNEQFF
NA	NA	TRBV27	TRBJ1-5	15	TGTGCCAGCAGTTTATGGGGCAATAGCAATCAGCCCCAGCATTTT	CASSLWGNSNQPQHF
NA	TRBD1	TRBV5-6	TRBJ1-5	15	TGTGCCAGCAGCATCGGACAGGGGTATGATCAGCCCCAGCATTTT	CASSIGQGYDQPQHF
NA	NA	TRBV10-3	TRBJ1-1	13	TGTGCCATCAGTGGCCCGACGAGGGCTGAAGCTTTCTTT	CAISGPTRAEAFF
once	TRBD1	TRBV19	TRBJ2-1	17	TGTGCCAGTAGAAGGGGACCGGACAGGGTGGGTTACAATGAGCAGTTCTTC	CASRRGPDRVGYNEQFF
NA	TRBD1	TRBV6-1	TRBJ2-3	14	TGTGCCAGCAGTGAATACAGGGGGTTGGATACGCAGTATTTT	CASSEYRGLDTQYF
NA	TRBD1	TRBV19	TRBJ1-2	15	TGTGCCAGTAGTACCCCCCAGGGACAGCAAAGTGGCTACACCTTC	CASSTPQGQQSGYTF
NA	TRBD2	TRBV4-2	TRBJ2-3	16	TGTGCCAGCGGCAGTCTAGCGGGGGACCTCACAGATACGCAGTATTTT	CASGSLAGDLTDTQYF
few	NA	TRBV14	TRBJ1-1	15	TGTGCCAGCAGCCACTACCTACAGGGGAACACTGAAGCTTTCTTT	CASSHYLQGNTEAFF
once	NA	TRBV19	TRBJ1-5	14	TGTGCCAGTAGTATAATCTATAGCAATCAGCCCCAGCATTTT	CASSIIYSNQPQHF
once	TRBD2	TRBV30	TRBJ2-2	17	TGTGCCTGCAAACCACGGGGGGGCGTTTCCAACACCGGGGAGCTGTTTTTT	CACKPRGGVSNTGELFF
NA	NA	TRBV18	TRBJ2-7	13	TGTGCCAGCTCACCATCCCAGGGTGACGAGCAGTACTTC	CASSPSQGDEQYF
NA	TRBD2	TRBV4-2	TRBJ2-1	15	TGTGCCAGCAGCCGACTAGCGGGGGGGCACAATGAGCAGTTCTTC	CASSRLAGGHNEQFF
NA	NA	TRBV7-6	TRBJ2-2	16	TGTGCCAGCAGCTCCAAGTGGGAGAGCGGCACCGGGGAGCTGTTTTTT	CASSSKWESGTGELFF
NA	NA	TRBV6-1	TRBJ1-1	13	TGTGCCAGCAGTGAAGGGGGGGACACTGAAGCTTTCTTT	CASSEGGDTEAFF
NA	TRBD2	TRBV5-1	TRBJ2-1	14	TGCGCCAGCAGCCGGGGGGGCTTAGACAATGAGCAGTTCTTC	CASSRGGLDNEQFF
NA	TRBD2	TRBV5-1	TRBJ2-1	16	TGCGCCAGCAGCCCTAGGACTAGCGGCCCCTACAATGAGCAGTTCTTC	CASSPRTSGPYNEQFF
NA	TRBD1	TRBV7-2	TRBJ1-2	17	TGTGCCAGCAGCTTAGTGATGGGACAGGGGGGCGGCTATGGCTACACCTTC	CASSLVMGQGGGYGYTF
NA	NA	TRBV5-1	TRBJ2-3	13	TGCGCCAGCAGGACAGCTAGCACAGATACGCAGTATTTT	CASRTASTDTQYF
NA	TRBD2	TRBV10-2	TRBJ2-7	19	TGCGCCAGCAGTGAGGTCTCCGGGACTAGCGGGGGGCCAACCTACGAGCAGTACTTC	CASSEVSGTSGGPTYEQYF
NA	NA	TRBV5-6	TRBJ1-5	16	TGTGCCAGCAGCTCTTTTGAGGTCGCGGGCAATCAGCCCCAGCATTTT	CASSSFEVAGNQPQHF
NA	NA	TRBV21-1	TRBJ1-5	18	TGTGCCAGCAGCAAAGTGGGGACAGTGAATTATAGCAATCAGCCCCAGCATTTT	CASSKVGTVNYSNQPQHF
NA	TRBD2	TRBV27	TRBJ2-7	15	TGTGCCAGCAGTACGCCGAGCGGGGGGCGGTACGAGCAGTACTTC	CASSTPSGGRYEQYF
NA	NA	TRBV5-6	TRBJ1-2	14	TGTGCCAGCAGCTTGGTTCAGGGAGGGGGTGGCTACACCTTC	CASSLVQGGGGYTF
NA	NA	TRBV18	TRBJ1-1	18	TGTGCCAGCTCACCAATTTCGGGCGGGGGGCCTTCTAACACTGAAGCTTTCTTT	CASSPISGGGPSNTEAFF
NA	NA	TRBV2	TRBJ1-4	13	TGTGCCAGCAAAGAGACAAGGAATGAAAAACTGTTTTTT	CASKETRNEKLFF
NA	NA	TRBV18	TRBJ1-1	14	TGTGCCAGCTCACTAAACAGGGAAAACACTGAAGCTTTCTTT	CASSLNRENTEAFF
NA	TRBD1	TRBV30	TRBJ2-3	15	TGTGCCTGGAGTGGCTGGGACAGGGTGAGAGATACGCAGTATTTT	CAWSGWDRVRDTQYF
once	NA	TRBV19	TRBJ1-5	18	TGTGCCAGTAGTATGACCCCTCGGGACAATCGAGGAGTGAGGCCCCAGCATTTT	CASSMTPRDNRGVRPQHF